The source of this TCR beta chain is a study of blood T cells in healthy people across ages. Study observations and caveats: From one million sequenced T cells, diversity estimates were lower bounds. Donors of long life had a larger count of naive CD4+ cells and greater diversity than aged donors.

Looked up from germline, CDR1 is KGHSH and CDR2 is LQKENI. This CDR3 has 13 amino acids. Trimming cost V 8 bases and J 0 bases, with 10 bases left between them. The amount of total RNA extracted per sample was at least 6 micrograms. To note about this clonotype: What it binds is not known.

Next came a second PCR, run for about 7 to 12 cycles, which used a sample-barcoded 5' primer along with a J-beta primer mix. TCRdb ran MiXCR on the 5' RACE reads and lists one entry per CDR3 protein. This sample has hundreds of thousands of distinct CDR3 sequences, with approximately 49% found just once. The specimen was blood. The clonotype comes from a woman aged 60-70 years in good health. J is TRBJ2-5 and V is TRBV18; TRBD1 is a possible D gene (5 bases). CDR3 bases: TGTGCCAGCCGTCAGGGTGACCAAGAGACCCAGTACTTC. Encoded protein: CASRQGDQETQYF.